The next 19 T cell receptor beta chains were all read from a single sample in a study of blood T cell repertoires in COVID-19. Using immunoSEQ multiplex PCR, the repertoire was profiled, and TCRdb retains in-frame clones only, with some absent. The sample lists a few hundred thousand clones, around 82% occurring once. Sequencing was done on a sample of PBMCs or T cells enriched from blood (not recorded which). The source is a woman in her 40s with acute COVID-19.

This clone was counted between two and nine times. The chain has TRBV7-3 and TRBJ2-7; D is unclear. The germline V and J ends were trimmed by 5 bases and 3 bases, with 8 bases remaining between them. Germline V CDR1 and CDR2: SGHTA, FQGTGA. The CDR3 totals 12 residues. CDR3 in DNA: TGTGCCAGCAGCCCCGTTTACTACGAGCAGTACTTC. This encodes CASSPVYYEQYF.

The rearrangement joins TRBV10-3 to TRBJ2-1, with TRBD2 matching over 14 bases. Germline V gene sequence: CDR1 ENHRY, CDR2 SYGVKD. The V and J ends lost 4 bases and 6 bases, in that order; junction bases with no gene match: 2. This CDR3 region has 15 residues. The CDR3 region is CAISGLAGGSNEQFF. In DNA form, the CDR3 reads TGTGCCATCAGTGGACTAGCGGGAGGGTCCAATGAGCAGTTCTTC.

This chain joins TRBV6-1 and TRBJ1-2; D is ambiguous. The CDR3 is 15 residues long. The V and J ends lost 3 bases and 8 bases respectively, with 19 bases between them. The germline V gene has CDR1 MNHNS and CDR2 SASEGT. The CDR3 here is CASSDSPSELGGYTF. For the CDR3, the DNA is TGTGCCAGCAGTGACAGTCCATCAGAACTAGGCGGCTACACCTTC.

The gene calls are TRBV7-2 and TRBJ1-6; 8 bases are a match to TRBD1. The CDR3 runs 17 residues. V shed 1 base and J 2 bases; nucleotides not matched to a gene: 4. In germline, CDR1 is SGHTA, CDR2 FQGNSA. This CDR3 is CASSLGQGKTYNSPLHF. The CDR3 DNA reads TGTGCCAGCAGCTTAGGACAGGGGAAAACCTATAATTCACCCCTCCACTTT.

The CDR3: CASSLPRHEQYF. The CDR3 coding sequence is TGTGCCAGCAGTTTACCTAGACACGAGCAGTACTTC. The J gene is TRBJ2-7, the V gene TRBV28; D unclear. The ends were cut back, 2 bases at V and 5 bases at J, with 7 bases in the middle. Germline loops: CDR1 MDHEN, CDR2 SYDVKM. This CDR3 has 12 amino acids.

The chain links TRBV4-3 to TRBJ2-7; the match to TRBD2 covers 14 bases. The CDR3 loop spans 16 amino acids. The germline gives CDR1 LGHNA, CDR2 YSLEER. The V gene end was trimmed by 4 bases and the J gene end by 3 bases; junction bases not matched to a gene: 5. CDR3 nucleotides: TGCGCCAGCAGCCCAGGGACTAGCGGGGGACACTACGAGCAGTACTTC. It translates to CASSPGTSGGHYEQYF.

The chain joins TRBV28 to TRBJ2-3; possibly TRBD1 for D (6 bases). Trimming took 3 bases from V and 11 from J, leaving 30 bases between them. Germline assignment: CDR1 MDHEN and CDR2 SYDVKM. The CDR3 covers 18 residues. CDR3 sequence: CASSFPSAGAGQGVGQYF. The CDR3 region has the DNA TGTGCCAGCAGTTTCCCCTCGGCAGGGGCCGGGCAAGGGGTTGGGCAGTATTTT.

The gene calls are TRBV28 and TRBJ2-7; 8 nucleotides match TRBD1. Trimming took 3 bases from V and 4 from J; bases not matched to a gene: 8. Germline V CDR1 and CDR2: MDHEN, SYDVKM. CDR3 length: 15 amino acids. The CDR3 loop is CASSFGSGGLYEQYF. CDR3 DNA sequence: TGTGCCAGCAGTTTCGGTTCAGGGGGCTTGTACGAGCAGTACTTC.

Only one count was recorded for this clone. The V and J genes are TRBV29-1 and TRBJ2-5; 7 nucleotides agree with TRBD2. This CDR3 region has 13 residues. V trimming: 2 bases; J trimming: 6 bases; junction bases outside the gene matches: 6. Germline V lookup: CDR1 SQVTM, CDR2 ANQGSEA. The CDR3 region has the DNA TGCAGCGTTGAAAGGCTAGCGGAAAAGACCCAGTACTTC. Amino acids: CSVERLAEKTQYF.

This clone has a handful of counts. The chain is built from TRBV6-5 and TRBJ1-2, with D unresolved. Trimming took off 0 bases at V and 5 bases at J, with 10 bases between the two ends. From germline, CDR1 is MNHEY and CDR2 SVGAGI. The CDR3 covers 14 residues. CDR3 bases: TGTGCCAGCAGTTACTCGACGTCGGGTTATGGCTACACCTTC. It is translated as CASSYSTSGYGYTF.

The chain recombines TRBV19 with TRBJ2-4, with TRBD1 as a possible D gene (6 bases). There are 16 residues in the CDR3. Germline V gene sequence: CDR1 LNHDA, CDR2 SQIVND (reference sequence). Deletions cut 3 bases from V and 1 base from J, with 13 bases between. CDR3 sequence: CASSIYRDGAKNIQYF. The DNA for the CDR3 is TGTGCCAGTAGTATTTACAGGGATGGGGCCAAAAACATTCAGTACTTC. Supplemented by reference TRBV19 and TRBJ2-4, the full variable domain reads DGGITQSPKYLFRKEGQNVTLSCEQNLNHDAMYWYRQDPGQGLRLIYYSQIVNDFQKGDIAEGYSVSREKKESFPLTVTSAQKNPTAFYLCASSIYRDGAKNIQYFGAGTRLSVL.

Turning to this clone: Additional DNA sequences in this sample encode the identical CDR3. This chain connects TRBV18 to TRBJ1-2; the match to TRBD1 covers 7 bases. Germline CDR1 reads KGHSH; CDR2 reads LQKENI. The CDR3 extends over 14 amino acids. Unmatched junction bases numbered 1, after V lost 3 bases and J lost 0 bases. CDR3 in amino acids: CASSPTGSNYGYTF. The CDR3 bases are TGTGCCAGCTCACCGACAGGGTCTAACTATGGCTACACCTTC. The full variable domain, rest sourced from reference TRBV18 and TRBJ1-2, is NAGVMQNPRHLVRRRGQEARLRCSPMKGHSHVYWYRQLPEEGLKFMVYLQKENIIDESGMPKERFSAEFPKEGPSILRIQQVVRGDSAAYFCASSPTGSNYGYTFGSGTRLTVV.

The chain combines TRBV28 with TRBJ1-2, with 8 nucleotides matching TRBD1. CDR1 MDHEN and CDR2 SYDVKM come from the germline V gene. The V gene end was trimmed by 6 bases and the J gene end by 4 bases; junction bases not matched to a gene: 7. CDR3 length equals 14 residues. CDR3 sequence reads: CASRRQGFSYGYTF. The CDR3 DNA sequence: TGTGCCAGCAGAAGACAGGGGTTCAGCTATGGCTACACCTTC.

The gene calls are TRBV9 and TRBJ2-1; 9 bases map to TRBD2. This CDR3 region has 17 residues. Per the germline V gene, CDR1 is SGDLS and CDR2 is YYNGEE. Unmatched junction bases numbered 7, after V lost 0 bases and J lost 3 bases. The CDR3 is CASSVAGGGRVYNEQFF. The CDR3 bases are TGTGCCAGCAGCGTAGCTGGGGGCGGGAGGGTCTACAATGAGCAGTTCTTC.

CDR3 sequence: CASSVDSGVKDTQYF. As DNA, the CDR3 is TGTGCCAGCAGCGTAGATAGCGGGGTAAAAGATACGCAGTATTTT. The chain is built from TRBV9 and TRBJ2-3; 8 bases fit TRBD2. The CDR3 covers 15 residues. Per germline, CDR1 SGDLS and CDR2 YYNGEE. V was clipped by 0 bases and J by 5 bases; unmatched bases: 5. The variable domain in full, completed from reference TRBV9 and TRBJ2-3, reads DSGVTQTPKHLITATGQRVTLRCSPRSGDLSVYWYQQSLDQGLQFLIQYYNGEERAKGNILERFSAQQFPDLHSELNLSSLELGDSALYFCASSVDSGVKDTQYFGPGTRLTVL.

This chain links TRBV5-4 with TRBJ2-2, with D perhaps matching TRBD2 (5 bases). Per the germline V gene, CDR1 is SGHNT and CDR2 is YYREEE (reference sequence). The V and J ends lost 4 bases and 3 bases respectively, with 16 bases between them. This CDR3 contains 16 residues. CDR3 residues: CASSPLASRYTGELFF. Written as DNA, the CDR3 is TGTGCCAGCAGCCCCTTGGCTAGCCGTTACACCGGGGAGCTGTTTTTT.

The V and J genes are TRBV10-1 and TRBJ1-1, with D possibly TRBD1 on 6 matching bases. Per germline, CDR1 WNHNN and CDR2 SYGVQD (reference sequence). V lost 8 bases, J lost 1 base, and 17 bases lay in between. This CDR3 is built from 15 residues. CDR3 loop: CASRQDLRGNTEAFF. For the CDR3, the DNA is TGCGCCAGCCGACAGGACCTCCGGGGGAACACTGAAGCTTTCTTT.

The chain combines TRBV11-2 with TRBJ2-3; a weak D match, TRBD2 (6 bases). The CDR3 is made up of 15 amino acids. V lost 1 base, J lost 2 bases, and 10 bases lay in between. Looked up from germline, CDR1 is SGHAT and CDR2 is FQNNGV. The CDR3 region has the DNA TGTGCCAGCAGCTTAGTGCCTAGCGCCACAGATACGCAGTATTTT. This codes for CASSLVPSATDTQYF.

Here the CDR3 reads CASSSEGAGGGFTDTQYF. The CDR3 nucleotides are TGTGCCAGCAGCTCCGAGGGGGCGGGAGGGGGATTCACAGATACGCAGTATTTT. This chain joins TRBV9 and TRBJ2-3; 9 nucleotides match TRBD2. Losses at the gene ends were 4 bases for V and 2 bases for J; bases not matched to a gene: 14. This CDR3 has 18 residues. Germline V gene data show CDR1 as SGDLS and CDR2 as YYNGEE. Based on the CDR3 plus reference TRBV9 and TRBJ2-3, the full variable domain is DSGVTQTPKHLITATGQRVTLRCSPRSGDLSVYWYQQSLDQGLQFLIQYYNGEERAKGNILERFSAQQFPDLHSELNLSSLELGDSALYFCASSSEGAGGGFTDTQYFGPGTRLTVL.